Below are 9 T cell receptor beta chains sequenced from a single sample in a study of cytomegalovirus exposure and HLA in healthy donors. TCRdb's table, derived via immunoSEQ multiplex PCR, lists solely in-frame clones and lacks some. Among roughly 130,000 clones listed, about 87% were seen once. Input material: PBMCs. Receptors originate from a woman under 40 in good health and CMV-seropositive.

The chain links TRBV9 to TRBJ2-1; D gene ambiguous. V shed 4 bases and J shed 0 bases, with 14 bases lying between them. The CDR3 length is 16 residues. The germline V gene encodes CDR1 SGDLS and CDR2 YYNGEE. CDR3 nucleotides: TGTGCCAGCAGCTTCGAGTGGGCGCTCTCCTACAATGAGCAGTTCTTC. Translating it yields CASSFEWALSYNEQFF. The whole variable domain, remainder taken from reference TRBV9 and TRBJ2-1, is DSGVTQTPKHLITATGQRVTLRCSPRSGDLSVYWYQQSLDQGLQFLIQYYNGEERAKGNILERFSAQQFPDLHSELNLSSLELGDSALYFCASSFEWALSYNEQFFGPGTRLTVL.

This clone was found once. CDR3: CASSLTGAEGYTF. CDR3 nucleotide sequence: TGCGCCAGCAGCTTGACAGGGGCCGAAGGCTACACCTTC. The chain links TRBV5-1 to TRBJ1-2; the match to TRBD1 covers 7 bases. This CDR3 comprises 13 residues. CDR1 is SGHRS, CDR2 YFSETQ, per germline. Trimming took 1 base from V and 8 from J; bases not matched to a gene: 5. Variable domain in full (rest from reference TRBV5-1 and TRBJ1-2): KAGVTQTPRYLIKTRGQQVTLSCSPISGHRSVSWYQQTPGQGLQFLFEYFSETQRNKGNFPGRFSGRQFSNSRSEMNVSTLELGDSALYLCASSLTGAEGYTFGSGTRLTVV.

This clone was picked up one time. The chain links TRBV2 to TRBJ1-1; D perhaps matches TRBD1 (6 bases). Deletions cut 7 bases from V and 2 bases from J, with 11 bases between. Germline CDR1 SNHLY, CDR2 FYNNEI. The CDR3 totals 13 residues. CDR3 in DNA: TGTGCCAGCATGTCACAGGGAAACACTGAAGCTTTCTTT. Translated, it gives CASMSQGNTEAFF.

This chain links TRBV5-1 with TRBJ1-1, with D unresolved. Deletions cut 4 bases from V and 3 bases from J, with 13 bases between. Per germline, CDR1 SGHRS and CDR2 YFSETQ. The CDR3 is 14 amino acids. This CDR3 is CASSRSLVDTEAFF. The CDR3, as DNA: TGCGCCAGCAGCCGTTCCCTAGTGGACACTGAAGCTTTCTTT. Filled out from reference TRBV5-1 and TRBJ1-1, the complete variable domain reads KAGVTQTPRYLIKTRGQQVTLSCSPISGHRSVSWYQQTPGQGLQFLFEYFSETQRNKGNFPGRFSGRQFSNSRSEMNVSTLELGDSALYLCASSRSLVDTEAFFGQGTRLTVV.

V usage is TRBV11-3 and J usage is TRBJ2-1; D may be TRBD1 (6 bases). The CDR3 runs 12 residues. The germline V and J ends were trimmed by 3 bases and 8 bases, with 8 bases remaining between them. Germline V gene data show CDR1 as SGHNT and CDR2 as YENEEA. The CDR3 DNA is TGTGCCAGCAGCTTGGGGGCGGATGAGCAGTTCTTC. This codes for CASSLGADEQFF.

The gene calls are TRBV13 and TRBJ2-7, with TRBD1 identical over 7 bases. J gave up 0 bases and V 1 base, and 6 bases lay outside the gene matches. This CDR3 contains 16 residues. CDR1 and CDR2 (germline): PRHDT, FYEKMQ (reference sequence). The CDR3 loop is CASSLVRDRGSYEQYF. CDR3 coding DNA: TGTGCCAGCAGCTTAGTACGGGACAGAGGCTCCTACGAGCAGTACTTC.

The V and J genes are TRBV7-3 and TRBJ2-3; D may be TRBD1 (5 bases). CDR1 SGHTA and CDR2 FQGTGA come from the germline V gene. V lost 9 bases to trimming and J lost 6 bases, with 16 bases between them. The CDR3 length is 13 residues. The CDR3, as DNA: TGTGCCAGTCTGAAAGGGGCCGGGGATACGCAGTATTTT. Protein: CASLKGAGDTQYF.

V usage is TRBV19 and J usage is TRBJ1-5; D is unclear. V was shortened by 3 bases and J by 3 bases, with 15 bases between the two germline ends. Germline V gene sequence: CDR1 LNHDA, CDR2 SQIVND (reference sequence). The CDR3 runs 16 residues. The CDR3, as DNA: TGTGCCAGTAGTATTGAAGGCGGGGTACCCAATCAGCCCCAGCATTTT. It yields the protein CASSIEGGVPNQPQHF.

This rearrangement joins TRBV5-1 to TRBJ2-3; D gene ambiguous. Germline CDR1 SGHRS, CDR2 YFSETQ. V was cut by 2 bases and J by 2 bases, with 9 bases left in between. This CDR3 spans 14 amino acids. The CDR3 DNA sequence: TGCGCCAGCAGCTTCGCAGAACACACAGATACGCAGTATTTT. It encodes CASSFAEHTDTQYF. Drawing the rest from reference TRBV5-1 and TRBJ2-3, the complete variable domain is KAGVTQTPRYLIKTRGQQVTLSCSPISGHRSVSWYQQTPGQGLQFLFEYFSETQRNKGNFPGRFSGRQFSNSRSEMNVSTLELGDSALYLCASSFAEHTDTQYFGPGTRLTVL.